The 11 T cell receptor beta chains below were found in one sample sequenced in a study of CD8 T cells in Susac syndrome. RNA, at roughly 0.45 to 1 ug, was reverse transcribed with random hexamers. TCRdb ran MiXCR on the immunoSEQ multiplex PCR reads and lists one entry per CDR3 protein. The table includes about 300,000 distinct CDR3 sequences, 92% detected once. Input material: CD4+ T cells from PBMCs. These receptors originate from a human donor with multiple sclerosis.

The chain joins TRBV12-3 or TRBV12-4 to TRBJ2-2; D is uncertain. This CDR3 has 12 amino acids. With 0 bases removed from V and 6 bases from J, the gap between germline ends came to 2 bases. The CDR3 sequence: CASSLAPGELFF. In nucleotides, the CDR3 is TGTGCCAGCAGTTTAGCCCCCGGGGAGCTGTTTTTT.

The CDR3 here is CATSRGGDSATYEQYF. CDR3 nucleotide sequence: TGTGCCACCAGCAGGGGAGGGGACAGTGCAACCTACGAGCAGTACTTC. The gene calls are TRBV15 and TRBJ2-7; D tentatively fits TRBD1 or TRBD2 (7 bases each). The CDR3 is 16 amino acids. CDR1 is LNHNV and CDR2 is YYDKDF in the germline V gene (reference sequence). The V end lost 3 bases, the J end lost 2 bases, and 17 bases lay between the germline ends.

The rearrangement joins TRBV4-2 to TRBJ2-2; D could derive from TRBD1 or TRBD2 (5 bases each). The length of the CDR3 is 16 residues. CDR1 is LGHNA and CDR2 is YNFKEQ in the germline V gene. V lost 0 bases, J lost 6 bases, and 14 bases lay in between. The CDR3 DNA sequence: TGTGCCAGCAGCCAAGATTTGGGACGGGAAGCCGGGGAGCTGTTTTTT. Translated, it gives CASSQDLGREAGELFF.

The chain combines TRBV7-2 with TRBJ2-3; 10 nucleotides match TRBD2. Germline CDR1 SGHTA, CDR2 FQGNSA. The trim removed 5 bases at V and 3 bases at J, leaving 17 bases unmatched. The CDR3 extends over 19 amino acids. The CDR3 sequence: CASSKPIGSSGSWTDTQYF. The CDR3 nucleotides read TGTGCCAGCAGCAAACCAATAGGATCTAGCGGGAGTTGGACAGATACGCAGTATTTT.

The rearrangement joins TRBV14 to TRBJ2-1, with TRBD2 as a possible D gene (5 bases). The CDR3 contains 15 residues. Germline V gene sequence: CDR1 SGHDN, CDR2 FVKESK. The germline V and J ends were trimmed by 4 bases and 3 bases, with 13 bases remaining between them. The DNA of the CDR3 is TGTGCCAGCAGCCCTCGGGGATGGGGCTACAATGAGCAGTTCTTC. This encodes CASSPRGWGYNEQFF. The variable domain in full, completed from reference TRBV14 and TRBJ2-1, reads EAGVTQFPSHSVIEKGQTVTLRCDPISGHDNLYWYRRVMGKEIKFLLHFVKESKQDESGMPNNRFLAERTGGTYSTLKVQPAELEDSGVYFCASSPRGWGYNEQFFGPGTRLTVL.

Written as DNA, the CDR3 is TGTGCCAGCAGGCGGGAGAGGGCAGATACGCAGTATTTT. Protein: CASRRERADTQYF. The chain combines TRBV2 with TRBJ2-3; 7 nucleotides match TRBD2. The CDR3 loop spans 13 amino acids. Germline CDR1 is SNHLY and CDR2 is FYNNEI. Germline trimming cut 6 bases from V and 4 bases from J; bases unmatched to any gene: 4.

This clonotype was counted between two and nine times. The chain couples TRBV14 to TRBJ1-1, with no clear D. The CDR3 totals 14 residues. V shed 0 bases and J shed 4 bases, with 9 bases lying between them. Germline V gene lookup returns CDR1 SGHDN and CDR2 FVKESK. The CDR3 sequence: CASSQDRGGTEAFF. CDR3 coding DNA: TGTGCCAGCAGCCAAGATCGAGGCGGCACTGAAGCTTTCTTT.

The genes are TRBV7-8 and TRBJ2-4; D gene uncertain. Between the trimmed V and J ends, which lost 5 bases and 0 bases, there was a span of 8 bases. The CDR3 length is 14 residues. In germline, CDR1 is SGHVS, CDR2 FQNEAQ. The chain's CDR3 is CASSGDLAKNIQYF. CDR3 nucleotides: TGTGCCAGCAGCGGGGATTTAGCCAAAAACATTCAGTACTTC. Looking up the rest from reference TRBV7-8 and TRBJ2-4 gives the full variable domain: GAGVSQSPRYKVAKRGQDVALRCDPISGHVSLFWYQQALGQGPEFLTYFQNEAQLDKSGLPSDRFFAERPEGSVSTLKIQRTQQEDSAVYLCASSGDLAKNIQYFGAGTRLSVL.

This clonotype has a handful of counts. The chain recombines TRBV5-1 with TRBJ1-1; D is unclear. V dropped 1 base and J dropped 5 bases, with 15 bases sitting between them. CDR1 SGHRS and CDR2 YFSETQ come from the germline V gene. This CDR3 has 15 residues. CDR3 in DNA: TGCGCCAGCAGCTTGAATGGTCGGGAGAGGACTGAAGCTTTCTTT. It codes for CASSLNGRERTEAFF.

V usage is TRBV20-1 and J usage is TRBJ1-2; 7 bases fit TRBD1. The CDR3 extends over 14 amino acids. Trimming at V came to 6 bases and at J to 4 bases, leaving 11 bases not matched to a gene. Germline V lookup: CDR1 DFQATT, CDR2 SNEGSKA (reference sequence). In DNA form, the CDR3 reads TGCAGTGCAATCGTCGACAGGGTTGTCTATGGCTACACCTTC. As protein: CSAIVDRVVYGYTF.

The V gene is TRBV12-3 or TRBV12-4, the J gene TRBJ2-2; 8 bases align to TRBD1. V shed 7 bases, J shed 7 bases, and the junction held 8 bases outside the gene matches. The CDR3 loop spans 14 amino acids. The CDR3 sequence is CASTLDRVIGELFF. CDR3 in DNA: TGTGCCAGCACCCTGGACAGGGTGATCGGGGAGCTGTTTTTT.